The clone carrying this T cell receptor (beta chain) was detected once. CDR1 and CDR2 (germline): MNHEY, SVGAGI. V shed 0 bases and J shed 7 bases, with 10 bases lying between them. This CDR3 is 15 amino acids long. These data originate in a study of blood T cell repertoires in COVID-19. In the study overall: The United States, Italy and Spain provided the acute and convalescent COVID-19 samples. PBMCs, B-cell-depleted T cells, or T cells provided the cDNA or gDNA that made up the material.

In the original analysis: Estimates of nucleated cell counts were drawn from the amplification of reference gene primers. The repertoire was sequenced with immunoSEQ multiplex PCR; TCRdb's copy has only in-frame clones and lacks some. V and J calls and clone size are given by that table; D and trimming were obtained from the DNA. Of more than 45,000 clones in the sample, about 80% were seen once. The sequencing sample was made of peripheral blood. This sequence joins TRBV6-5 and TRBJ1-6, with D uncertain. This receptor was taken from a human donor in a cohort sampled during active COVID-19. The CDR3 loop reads CASSYSSRSNSPLHF. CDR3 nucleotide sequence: TGTGCCAGCAGTTACTCGAGCAGGTCCAATTCACCCCTCCACTTT.